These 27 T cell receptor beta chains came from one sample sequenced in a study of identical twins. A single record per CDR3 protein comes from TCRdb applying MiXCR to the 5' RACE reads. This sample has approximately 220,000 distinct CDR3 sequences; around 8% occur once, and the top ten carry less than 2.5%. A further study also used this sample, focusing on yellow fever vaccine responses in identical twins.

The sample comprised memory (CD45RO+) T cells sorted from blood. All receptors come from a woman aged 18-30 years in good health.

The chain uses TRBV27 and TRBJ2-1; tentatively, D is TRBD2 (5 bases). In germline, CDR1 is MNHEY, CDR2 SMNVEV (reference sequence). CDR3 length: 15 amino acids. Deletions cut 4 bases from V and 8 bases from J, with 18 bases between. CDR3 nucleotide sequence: TGTGCCAGCAGTTACCTCCCGGACTCGGCGGATGAGCAGTTCTTC. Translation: CASSYLPDSADEQFF.

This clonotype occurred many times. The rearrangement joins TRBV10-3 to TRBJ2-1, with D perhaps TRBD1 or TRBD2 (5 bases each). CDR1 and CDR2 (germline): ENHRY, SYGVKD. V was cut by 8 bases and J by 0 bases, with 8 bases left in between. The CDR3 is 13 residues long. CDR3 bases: TGTGCCATCGGGACGGACTCCTACAATGAGCAGTTCTTC. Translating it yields CAIGTDSYNEQFF.

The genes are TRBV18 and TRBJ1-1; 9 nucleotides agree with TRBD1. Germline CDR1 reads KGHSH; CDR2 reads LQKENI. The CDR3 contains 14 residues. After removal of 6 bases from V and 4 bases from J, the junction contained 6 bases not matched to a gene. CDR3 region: CASSEDRGATEAFF. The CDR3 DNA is TGTGCCAGCTCGGAGGACAGGGGTGCCACTGAAGCTTTCTTT. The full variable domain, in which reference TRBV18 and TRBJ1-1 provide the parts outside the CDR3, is NAGVMQNPRHLVRRRGQEARLRCSPMKGHSHVYWYRQLPEEGLKFMVYLQKENIIDESGMPKERFSAEFPKEGPSILRIQQVVRGDSAAYFCASSEDRGATEAFFGQGTRLTVV.

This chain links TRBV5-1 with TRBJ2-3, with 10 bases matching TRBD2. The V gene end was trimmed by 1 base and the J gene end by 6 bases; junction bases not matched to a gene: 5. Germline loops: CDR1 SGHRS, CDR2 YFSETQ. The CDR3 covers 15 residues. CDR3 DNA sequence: TGCGCCAGCAGCTTGACAGCGGGAGGGGGCGATACGCAGTATTTT. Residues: CASSLTAGGGDTQYF.

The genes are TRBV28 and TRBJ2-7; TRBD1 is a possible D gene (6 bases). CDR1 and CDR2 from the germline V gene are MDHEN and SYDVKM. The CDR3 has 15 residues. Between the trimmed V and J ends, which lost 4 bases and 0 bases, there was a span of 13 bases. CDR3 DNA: TGTGCCAGCAGTTCCCCTCGGACAGACTCCTACGAGCAGTACTTC. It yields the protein CASSSPRTDSYEQYF. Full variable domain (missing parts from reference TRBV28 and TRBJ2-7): DVKVTQSSRYLVKRTGEKVFLECVQDMDHENMFWYRQDPGLGLRLIYFSYDVKMKEKGDIPEGYSVSREKKERFSLILESASTNQTSMYLCASSSPRTDSYEQYFGPGTRLTVT.

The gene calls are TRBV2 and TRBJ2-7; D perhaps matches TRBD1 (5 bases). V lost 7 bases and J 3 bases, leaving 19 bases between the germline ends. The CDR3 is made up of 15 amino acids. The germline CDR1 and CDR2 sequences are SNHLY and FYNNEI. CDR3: CASTSGMGSSYEQYF. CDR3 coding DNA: TGTGCCAGCACCTCAGGGATGGGCAGCAGCTACGAGCAGTACTTC.

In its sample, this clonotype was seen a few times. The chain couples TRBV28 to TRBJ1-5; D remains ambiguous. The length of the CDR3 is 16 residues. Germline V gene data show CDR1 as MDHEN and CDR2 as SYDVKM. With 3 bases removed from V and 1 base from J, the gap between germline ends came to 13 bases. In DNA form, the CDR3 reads TGTGCCAGCAGTTTCCCACGGGGAATAAGCAATCAGCCCCAGCATTTT. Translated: CASSFPRGISNQPQHF. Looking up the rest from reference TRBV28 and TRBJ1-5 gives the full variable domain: DVKVTQSSRYLVKRTGEKVFLECVQDMDHENMFWYRQDPGLGLRLIYFSYDVKMKEKGDIPEGYSVSREKKERFSLILESASTNQTSMYLCASSFPRGISNQPQHFGDGTRLSIL.

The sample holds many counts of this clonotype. The CDR3 region has the DNA TGCGCCAGCAGCTTGGCCGTAGGATCGTGGGGAAGGGAAGATACGCAGTATTTT. Its translation is CASSLAVGSWGREDTQYF. J is TRBJ2-3 and V is TRBV5-1; D not resolved. The CDR3 sequence is 18 residues long. Germline CDR1 reads SGHRS; CDR2 reads YFSETQ. Trimming took 0 bases from V and 5 from J, leaving 22 bases between them.

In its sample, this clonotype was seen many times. This CDR3 is CAISGQDSPLHF. Here the CDR3 DNA reads TGTGCCATCAGCGGACAGGATTCACCCCTCCACTTT. The J gene is TRBJ1-6, the V gene TRBV10-3, with 7 bases lining up with TRBD1. The germline CDR1 and CDR2 sequences are ENHRY and SYGVKD. The CDR3 covers 12 residues. After removal of 6 bases from V and 8 bases from J, the junction contained 1 base not matched to a gene.

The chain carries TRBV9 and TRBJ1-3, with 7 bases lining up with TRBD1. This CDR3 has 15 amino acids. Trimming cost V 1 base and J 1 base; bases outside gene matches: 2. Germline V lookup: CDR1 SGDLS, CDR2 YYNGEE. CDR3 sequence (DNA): TGTGCCAGCAGCGTAAAGACAGGGTCTGGAAACACCATATATTTT. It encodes CASSVKTGSGNTIYF.

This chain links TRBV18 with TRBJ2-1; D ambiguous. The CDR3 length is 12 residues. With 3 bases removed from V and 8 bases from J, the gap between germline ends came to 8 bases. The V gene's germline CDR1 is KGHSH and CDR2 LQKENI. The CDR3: CASSPASDEQFF. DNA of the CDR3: TGTGCCAGCTCACCGGCATCCGATGAGCAGTTCTTC.

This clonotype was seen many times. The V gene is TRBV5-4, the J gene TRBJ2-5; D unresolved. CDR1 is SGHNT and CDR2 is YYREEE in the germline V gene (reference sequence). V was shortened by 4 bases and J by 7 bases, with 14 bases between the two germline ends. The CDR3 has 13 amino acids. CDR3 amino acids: CASSLLGVGTQYF. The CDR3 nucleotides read TGTGCCAGCAGCCTTCTTGGGGTCGGGACCCAGTACTTC.

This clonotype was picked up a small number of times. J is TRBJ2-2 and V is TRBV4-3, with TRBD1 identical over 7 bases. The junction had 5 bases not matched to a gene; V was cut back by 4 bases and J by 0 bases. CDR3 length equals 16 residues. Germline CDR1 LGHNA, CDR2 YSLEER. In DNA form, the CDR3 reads TGCGCCAGCAGCCCGACAGGGTCTGCGAACACCGGGGAGCTGTTTTTT. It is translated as CASSPTGSANTGELFF.

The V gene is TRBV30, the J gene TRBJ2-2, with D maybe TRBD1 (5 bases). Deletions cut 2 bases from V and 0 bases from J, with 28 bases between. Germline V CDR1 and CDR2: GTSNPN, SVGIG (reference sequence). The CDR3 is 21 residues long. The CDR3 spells CAWSHNPPGIIGSSNTGELFF. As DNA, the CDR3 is TGTGCCTGGAGTCATAATCCACCAGGGATTATAGGGTCATCGAACACCGGGGAGCTGTTTTTT.

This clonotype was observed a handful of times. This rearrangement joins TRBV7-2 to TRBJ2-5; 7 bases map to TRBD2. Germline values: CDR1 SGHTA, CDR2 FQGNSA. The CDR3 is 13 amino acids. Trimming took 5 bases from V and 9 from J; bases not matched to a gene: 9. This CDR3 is CASSPQSRGAQYF. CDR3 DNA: TGTGCCAGCAGCCCCCAAAGCCGGGGGGCCCAGTACTTC.

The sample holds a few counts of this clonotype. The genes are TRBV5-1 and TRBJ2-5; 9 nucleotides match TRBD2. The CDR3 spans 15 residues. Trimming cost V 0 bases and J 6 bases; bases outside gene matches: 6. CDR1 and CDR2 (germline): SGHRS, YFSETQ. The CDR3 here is CASSLVSSGTQTQYF. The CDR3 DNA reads TGCGCCAGCAGCTTGGTTTCTAGCGGGACACAGACCCAGTACTTC.

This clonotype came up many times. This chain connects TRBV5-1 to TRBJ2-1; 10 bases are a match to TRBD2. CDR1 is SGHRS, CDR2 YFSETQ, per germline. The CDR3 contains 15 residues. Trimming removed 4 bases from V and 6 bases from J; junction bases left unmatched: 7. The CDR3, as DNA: TGCGCCAGCAGCCTTAGCGGGGGGATTTTCAATGAGCAGTTCTTC. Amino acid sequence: CASSLSGGIFNEQFF.

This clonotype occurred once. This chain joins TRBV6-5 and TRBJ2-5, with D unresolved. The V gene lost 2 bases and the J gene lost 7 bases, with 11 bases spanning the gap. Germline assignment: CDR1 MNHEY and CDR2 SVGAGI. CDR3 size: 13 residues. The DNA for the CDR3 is TGTGCCAGCAGTTACACCTGGTCGGCGACCCAGTACTTC. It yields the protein CASSYTWSATQYF.

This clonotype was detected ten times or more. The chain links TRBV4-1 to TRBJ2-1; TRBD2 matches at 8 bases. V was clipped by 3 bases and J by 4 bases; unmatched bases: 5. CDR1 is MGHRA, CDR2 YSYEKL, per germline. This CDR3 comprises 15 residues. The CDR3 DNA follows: TGCGCCAGCAGCCAGGGGACTAGGGTATACAATGAGCAGTTCTTC. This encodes CASSQGTRVYNEQFF.

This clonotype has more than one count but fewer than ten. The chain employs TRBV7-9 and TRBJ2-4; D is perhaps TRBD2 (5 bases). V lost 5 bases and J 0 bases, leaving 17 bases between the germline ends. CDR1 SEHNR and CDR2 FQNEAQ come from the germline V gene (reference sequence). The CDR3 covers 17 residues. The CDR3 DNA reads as TGTGCCAGCAGCCCCTTAGCGTCCCATCCAGCCAAAAACATTCAGTACTTC. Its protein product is CASSPLASHPAKNIQYF.

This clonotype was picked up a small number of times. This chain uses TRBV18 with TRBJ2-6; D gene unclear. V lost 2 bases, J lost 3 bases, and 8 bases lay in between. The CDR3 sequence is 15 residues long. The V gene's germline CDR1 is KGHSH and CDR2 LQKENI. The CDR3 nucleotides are TGTGCCAGCTCACCATTTCCCAGTGGGGCCAACGTCCTGACTTTC. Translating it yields CASSPFPSGANVLTF.

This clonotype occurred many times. CDR3 in DNA: TGTGCCAGCAGCCTGAGGACCAGTGGGAATTCACCCCTCCACTTT. Protein: CASSLRTSGNSPLHF. The J gene is TRBJ1-6, the V gene TRBV3-1; D unclear. Germline assignment: CDR1 LGHDT and CDR2 YNNKEL (reference sequence). V lost 4 bases to trimming and J lost 7 bases, with 14 bases between them. This CDR3 has 15 residues.

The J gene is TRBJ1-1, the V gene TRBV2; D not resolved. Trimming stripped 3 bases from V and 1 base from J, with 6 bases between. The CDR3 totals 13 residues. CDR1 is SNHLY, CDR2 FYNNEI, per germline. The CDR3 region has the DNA TGTGCCAGCAGTGAGTCACGGAACACTGAAGCTTTCTTT. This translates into CASSESRNTEAFF.

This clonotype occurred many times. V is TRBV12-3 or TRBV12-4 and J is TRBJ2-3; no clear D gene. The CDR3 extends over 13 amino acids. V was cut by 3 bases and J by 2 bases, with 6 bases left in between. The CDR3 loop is CASSFDNTDTQYF. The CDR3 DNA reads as TGTGCCAGCAGTTTTGACAACACAGATACGCAGTATTTT.

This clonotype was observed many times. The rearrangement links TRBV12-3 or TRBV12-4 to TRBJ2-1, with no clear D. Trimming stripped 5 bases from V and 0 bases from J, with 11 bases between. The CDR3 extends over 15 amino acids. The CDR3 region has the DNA TGTGCCAGCAGTCCCTACTGGAGCTCCTACAATGAGCAGTTCTTC. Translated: CASSPYWSSYNEQFF.

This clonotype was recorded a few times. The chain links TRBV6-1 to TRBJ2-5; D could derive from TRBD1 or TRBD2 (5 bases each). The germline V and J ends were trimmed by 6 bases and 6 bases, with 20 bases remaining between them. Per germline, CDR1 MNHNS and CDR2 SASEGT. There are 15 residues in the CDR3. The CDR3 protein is CASSPSLGESKTQYF. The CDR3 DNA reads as TGTGCCAGCAGCCCTAGTCTGGGGGAGTCGAAGACCCAGTACTTC.

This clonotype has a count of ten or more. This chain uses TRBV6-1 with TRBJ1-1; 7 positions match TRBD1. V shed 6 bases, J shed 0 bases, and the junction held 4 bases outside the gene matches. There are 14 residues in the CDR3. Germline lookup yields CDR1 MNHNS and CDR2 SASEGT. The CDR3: CASSRDRLNTEAFF. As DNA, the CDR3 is TGTGCCAGCAGCCGGGACAGATTGAACACTGAAGCTTTCTTT.